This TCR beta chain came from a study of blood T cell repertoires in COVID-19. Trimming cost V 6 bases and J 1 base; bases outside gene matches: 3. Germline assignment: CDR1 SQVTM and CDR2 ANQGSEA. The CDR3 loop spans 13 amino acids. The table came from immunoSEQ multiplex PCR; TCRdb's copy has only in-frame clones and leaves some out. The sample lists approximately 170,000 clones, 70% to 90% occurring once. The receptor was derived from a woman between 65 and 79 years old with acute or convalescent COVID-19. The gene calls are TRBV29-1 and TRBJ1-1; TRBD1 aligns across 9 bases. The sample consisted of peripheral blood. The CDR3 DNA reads TGCAGCGTGACAGGGGGTTGGAACACTGAAGCTTTCTTT. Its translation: CSVTGGWNTEAFF.